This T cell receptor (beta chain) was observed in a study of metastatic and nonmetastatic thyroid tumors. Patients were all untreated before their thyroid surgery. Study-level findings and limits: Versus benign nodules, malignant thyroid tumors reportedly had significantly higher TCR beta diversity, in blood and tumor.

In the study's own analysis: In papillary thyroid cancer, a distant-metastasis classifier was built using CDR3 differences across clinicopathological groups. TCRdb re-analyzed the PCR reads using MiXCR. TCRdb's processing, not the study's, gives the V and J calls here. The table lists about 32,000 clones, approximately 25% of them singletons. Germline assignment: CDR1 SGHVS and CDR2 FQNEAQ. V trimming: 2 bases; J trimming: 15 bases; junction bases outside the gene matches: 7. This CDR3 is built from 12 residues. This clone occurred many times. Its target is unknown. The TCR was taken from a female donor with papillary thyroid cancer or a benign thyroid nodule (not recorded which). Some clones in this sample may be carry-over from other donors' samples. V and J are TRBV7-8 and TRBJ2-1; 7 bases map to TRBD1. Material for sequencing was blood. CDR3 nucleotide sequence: TGTGCCAGCAGCTTAAGACAGGGTGCCCGGTTCTTC. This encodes CASSLRQGARFF.